The 30 T cell receptor beta chains below all came from one sample that was sequenced in a study of T-cell memory formation after mild COVID-19. TCRdb itself ran the 5' RACE reads through MiXCR, one entry per CDR3 protein. The profile shows roughly 400,000 distinct CDR3 sequences, 20% to 25% of them singletons. Specimen: PBMCs or a T cell subset sorted from them (not recorded which). These TCRs come from an adult woman who had mild COVID-19 (a few samples of this study predate the infection). Cell type and time point are not known.

This clonotype has just a few counts. The chain carries TRBV11-2 and TRBJ2-1; 8 bases are shared with TRBD2. CDR3 size: 15 residues. Trimming cost V 4 bases and J 9 bases; bases outside gene matches: 11. Germline assignment: CDR1 SGHAT and CDR2 FQNNGV. The chain's CDR3 is CASSSQGGRMGEQFF. CDR3 coding DNA: TGTGCCAGCAGCTCCCAGGGCGGGAGGATGGGTGAGCAGTTCTTC. The whole variable domain, remainder taken from reference TRBV11-2 and TRBJ2-1, is EAGVAQSPRYKIIEKRQSVAFWCNPISGHATLYWYQQILGQGPKLLIQFQNNGVVDDSQLPKDRFSAERLKGVDSTLKIQPAKLEDSAVYLCASSSQGGRMGEQFFGPGTRLTVL.

The chain employs TRBV13 and TRBJ2-3; D is undetermined. This CDR3 comprises 13 residues. V was shortened by 0 bases and J by 6 bases, with 7 bases between the two germline ends. The germline CDR1 and CDR2 sequences are PRHDT and FYEKMQ (reference sequence). CDR3 loop: CASSLGSGDTQYF. CDR3 sequence (DNA): TGTGCCAGCAGCTTAGGTAGTGGCGATACGCAGTATTTT.

The chain is built from TRBV9 and TRBJ2-1; 7 bases are shared with TRBD2. The CDR3 runs to 14 residues. Germline CDR1 and CDR2: SGDLS and YYNGEE. The V gene end was trimmed by 2 bases and the J gene end by 10 bases; junction bases not matched to a gene: 9. The CDR3 loop is CASSVASGGEEQFF. The CDR3, as DNA: TGTGCCAGCAGCGTGGCTAGCGGCGGGGAAGAGCAGTTCTTC.

The V call is TRBV7-2, the J call TRBJ1-2; D is ambiguous. Trimming cost V 1 base and J 8 bases, with 11 bases left between them. In germline, CDR1 is SGHTA, CDR2 FQGNSA. This CDR3 spans 13 amino acids. In nucleotides, the CDR3 is TGTGCCAGCAGCTTAGGGTGGGAAGACGGCTACACCTTC. Residues: CASSLGWEDGYTF. Supplemented by reference TRBV7-2 and TRBJ1-2, the full variable domain reads GAGVSQSPSNKVTEKGKDVELRCDPISGHTALYWYRQSLGQGLEFLIYFQGNSAPDKSGLPSDRFSAERTGGSVSTLTIQRTQQEDSAVYLCASSLGWEDGYTFGSGTRLTVV.

The rearrangement links TRBV20-1 to TRBJ1-2, with D maybe TRBD1 (6 bases). Germline V CDR1 and CDR2: DFQATT, SNEGSKA (reference sequence). V was trimmed by 0 bases and J by 4 bases, leaving 9 bases between them. The CDR3 extends over 13 amino acids. The CDR3 region is CSAREGHLYGYTF. The CDR3 bases are TGCAGTGCTAGAGAGGGACACCTCTATGGCTACACCTTC.

J is TRBJ1-6 and V is TRBV6-5, with 9 bases fitting TRBD1. After removal of 0 bases from V and 8 bases from J, the junction contained 2 bases not matched to a gene. From germline, CDR1 is MNHEY and CDR2 SVGAGI. The CDR3 has 15 amino acids. CDR3 bases: TGTGCCAGCAGTTACTCGACAGGGGGTCATTCACCCCTCCACTTT. Translating gives CASSYSTGGHSPLHF.

The chain links TRBV5-1 to TRBJ1-1, with D unresolved. Looked up from germline, CDR1 is SGHRS and CDR2 is YFSETQ. With 4 bases removed from V and 1 base from J, the gap between germline ends came to 11 bases. CDR3 length equals 14 residues. The CDR3 DNA reads TGCGCCAGCAGCAGGTATCCTCCGAACACTGAAGCTTTCTTT. Translated, it gives CASSRYPPNTEAFF.

The CDR3 DNA follows: TGTGCCAGCAGCCTCCCCGGGGAGGGCGGCAATCAGCCCCAGCATTTT. Translated, it gives CASSLPGEGGNQPQHF. The chain recombines TRBV7-9 with TRBJ1-5; no definite D call. The CDR3 extends over 16 amino acids. Germline-derived CDR1 and CDR2 are SEHNR and FQNEAQ (reference sequence). V lost 5 bases and J lost 2, with 16 bases in between.

The V gene is TRBV7-2, the J gene TRBJ1-6; TRBD1 might be the D (6 bases). Germline V CDR1 and CDR2: SGHTA, FQGNSA. This CDR3 has 16 amino acids. Trimming took 1 base from V and 10 from J, leaving 17 bases between them. In DNA, the CDR3 is TGTGCCAGCAGCTTAGGGGGGGGCAGGGGTAACTCACCCCTCCACTTT. Its translation is CASSLGGGRGNSPLHF. Together with reference TRBV7-2 and TRBJ1-6, the CDR3 gives the full variable domain: GAGVSQSPSNKVTEKGKDVELRCDPISGHTALYWYRQSLGQGLEFLIYFQGNSAPDKSGLPSDRFSAERTGGSVSTLTIQRTQQEDSAVYLCASSLGGGRGNSPLHFGNGTRLTVT.

This clonotype was seen only a few times. The chain carries TRBV7-2 and TRBJ1-1; D is unclear. The CDR3 loop spans 12 amino acids. Germline V CDR1 and CDR2: SGHTA, FQGNSA. V was trimmed by 9 bases and J by 4 bases, leaving 12 bases between them. CDR3 sequence: CASSFWTTEAFF. CDR3 DNA sequence: TGTGCCAGTTCTTTTTGGACCACTGAAGCTTTCTTT.

This clonotype was seen a few times. The chain is built from TRBV27 and TRBJ1-5, with 8 bases that match TRBD1. V lost 3 bases, J lost 7 bases, and 5 bases stayed unmatched. CDR3 length: 14 amino acids. Germline lookup yields CDR1 MNHEY and CDR2 SMNVEV (reference sequence). As DNA, the CDR3 is TGTGCCAGCAGTTTTCAGGGGGCTAGACAGCCCCAGCATTTT. Amino acid sequence: CASSFQGARQPQHF.

This sequence joins TRBV5-1 and TRBJ1-1; 10 nucleotides agree with TRBD1. CDR3 length: 15 amino acids. CDR1 and CDR2 (germline): SGHRS, YFSETQ. V lost 2 bases, J lost 5 bases, and 6 bases stayed unmatched. Written as DNA, the CDR3 is TGCGCCAGCAGCTTTTCTCCGGGACAGGGGACTGAAGCTTTCTTT. This gives the protein CASSFSPGQGTEAFF. Looking up the rest from reference TRBV5-1 and TRBJ1-1 gives the full variable domain: KAGVTQTPRYLIKTRGQQVTLSCSPISGHRSVSWYQQTPGQGLQFLFEYFSETQRNKGNFPGRFSGRQFSNSRSEMNVSTLELGDSALYLCASSFSPGQGTEAFFGQGTRLTVV.

The chain couples TRBV6-1 to TRBJ1-4; D is ambiguous. The CDR3 length is 14 residues. The ends were cut back, 8 bases at V and 6 bases at J, with 16 bases in the middle. In germline, CDR1 is MNHNS, CDR2 SASEGT. CDR3 region: CASADTSSYEKLFF. Written as DNA, the CDR3 is TGTGCCAGCGCCGACACATCCTCTTATGAAAAACTGTTTTTT.

This clonotype was counted only a few times. The chain recombines TRBV11-2 with TRBJ2-5; D perhaps matches TRBD2 (5 bases). CDR3 length: 15 residues. Germline CDR1 is SGHAT and CDR2 is FQNNGV. Deletions cut 3 bases from V and 2 bases from J, with 13 bases between. The CDR3 reads CASSFRGARQETQYF. In DNA, the CDR3 is TGTGCCAGCAGCTTCCGGGGTGCGCGACAAGAGACCCAGTACTTC.

This clonotype was seen a handful of times. The CDR3 DNA reads TGTGCCAGCAGTGCCAGTGAAAAACTGTTTTTT. Residues: CASSASEKLFF. This rearrangement joins TRBV2 to TRBJ1-4; D is unclear. The V gene lost 4 bases and the J gene lost 7 bases, with 4 bases spanning the gap. Germline values: CDR1 SNHLY, CDR2 FYNNEI. This CDR3 has 11 amino acids. The variable domain in full, with the rest retrieved from reference TRBV2 and TRBJ1-4, is EPEVTQTPSHQVTQMGQEVILRCVPISNHLYFYWYRQILGQKVEFLVSFYNNEISEKSEIFDDQFSVERPDGSNFTLKIRSTKLEDSAMYFCASSASEKLFFGSGTQLSVL.

The chain combines TRBV7-9 with TRBJ1-1; a possible D gene is TRBD1 (6 bases). CDR1 is SEHNR, CDR2 FQNEAQ, per germline (reference sequence). V was cut by 5 bases and J by 0 bases, with 13 bases left in between. The CDR3 has 15 amino acids. This CDR3 reads CASSRRGQMNTEAFF. The CDR3 DNA reads as TGTGCCAGCAGCCGACGCGGACAGATGAACACTGAAGCTTTCTTT. The entire variable domain, with the rest obtained from reference TRBV7-9 and TRBJ1-1, is as follows: DTGVSQNPRHKITKRGQNVTFRCDPISEHNRLYWYRQTLGQGPEFLTYFQNEAQLEKSRLLSDRFSAERPKGSFSTLEIQRTEQGDSAMYLCASSRRGQMNTEAFFGQGTRLTVV.

In nucleotides, the CDR3 is TGTGCCAGCAGCTTAAGCGGGACAGTGAGGAACACTGAAGCTTTCTTT. Amino acids: CASSLSGTVRNTEAFF. V usage is TRBV7-3 and J usage is TRBJ1-1; 7 bases fit TRBD1. The CDR3 is 16 residues long. J was trimmed by 1 base and V by 1 base; bases with no gene match: 6. Per germline, CDR1 SGHTA and CDR2 FQGTGA.

CDR3 sequence: CSAHDFGRLQETQYF. The CDR3 bases are TGCAGTGCTCACGACTTCGGGAGACTCCAAGAGACCCAGTACTTC. The gene calls are TRBV20-1 and TRBJ2-5, with D maybe TRBD2 (6 bases). The CDR3 totals 15 residues. The V and J ends lost 5 bases and 1 base respectively, with 17 bases between them. Looked up from germline, CDR1 is DFQATT and CDR2 is SNEGSKA (reference sequence).

The V and J genes are TRBV27 and TRBJ2-5; D is ambiguous. CDR1 MNHEY and CDR2 SMNVEV come from the germline V gene (reference sequence). The V and J ends lost 5 bases and 2 bases respectively, with 9 bases between them. The CDR3 has 13 amino acids. CDR3 DNA sequence: TGTGCCAGCAGTGCGGAAGGACAAGAGACCCAGTACTTC. Residues: CASSAEGQETQYF.

The sample holds one count of this clonotype. This chain links TRBV3-1 with TRBJ1-2; 8 bases align to TRBD1. With 0 bases clipped from V and 4 bases from J, the junction kept 1 base outside the gene matches. Germline V gene lookup returns CDR1 LGHDT and CDR2 YNNKEL (reference sequence). This CDR3 region has 14 residues. CDR3 DNA sequence: TGTGCCAGCAGCCAAGATGACAGGGGCTATGGCTACACCTTC. The encoded protein is CASSQDDRGYGYTF.

CDR3 in amino acids: CASSSRPGQGSYEQYF. The DNA of the CDR3 is TGTGCCAGCAGCTCACGCCCCGGGCAGGGGTCCTACGAGCAGTACTTC. The chain carries TRBV7-8 and TRBJ2-7; TRBD1 is a possible D gene (6 bases). Germline loops: CDR1 SGHVS, CDR2 FQNEAQ. The germline V and J ends were trimmed by 4 bases and 1 base, with 17 bases remaining between them. The CDR3 spans 16 residues. Combining the CDR3 with reference TRBV7-8 and TRBJ2-7 gives the whole variable domain GAGVSQSPRYKVAKRGQDVALRCDPISGHVSLFWYQQALGQGPEFLTYFQNEAQLDKSGLPSDRFFAERPEGSVSTLKIQRTQQEDSAVYLCASSSRPGQGSYEQYFGPGTRLTVT.

There are a few counts of this clonotype. The chain links TRBV6-1 to TRBJ2-1; D call uncertain. Germline values: CDR1 MNHNS, CDR2 SASEGT. V was shortened by 4 bases and J by 6 bases, with 7 bases between the two germline ends. The CDR3 consists of 12 residues. The CDR3 loop is CASSVGPNEQFF. As DNA, the CDR3 is TGTGCCAGCAGTGTAGGCCCCAATGAGCAGTTCTTC.

This clonotype appeared a few times. CDR3 protein: CASSQSRTGEYEQYF. CDR3 sequence (DNA): TGCGCCAGCAGTCAATCTAGGACAGGGGAGTACGAGCAGTACTTC. This chain links TRBV23-1 with TRBJ2-7; 9 bases map to TRBD1. TRBV23-1 counts as an open reading frame of uncertain function. The CDR3 length is 15 residues. J lost 4 bases, V lost 0 bases, and 4 bases had no gene match.

This clonotype was seen a handful of times. V usage is TRBV5-1 and J usage is TRBJ2-3; 8 bases map to TRBD1. Germline-derived CDR1 and CDR2 are SGHRS and YFSETQ. This CDR3 is built from 15 residues. V lost 6 bases and J lost 1; bases outside the gene matches: 7. Written as DNA, the CDR3 is TGCGCCAGCAACCTTCAGGGGGCCGGCACAGATACGCAGTATTTT. Its protein is CASNLQGAGTDTQYF.

The genes are TRBV23-1 and TRBJ1-1, with D uncertain. TRBV23-1 belongs to the ORF category, with a function that is uncertain. The CDR3 has 17 residues. V lost 3 bases and J 1 base, leaving 18 bases between the germline ends. The CDR3 spells CASSQSLRLWGNTEAFF. In DNA form, the CDR3 reads TGCGCCAGCAGTCAGTCTCTCCGCCTTTGGGGGAACACTGAAGCTTTCTTT.

This clonotype has a handful of counts. The CDR3 here is CASSLTHGTEAFF. CDR3 sequence (DNA): TGTGCCAGCAGCTTAACCCACGGCACTGAAGCTTTCTTT. The chain employs TRBV7-2 and TRBJ1-1; no definite D call. Deletions cut 2 bases from V and 4 bases from J, with 8 bases between. Germline assignment: CDR1 SGHTA and CDR2 FQGNSA. The CDR3 totals 13 residues. The full variable domain, with the rest looked up from reference TRBV7-2 and TRBJ1-1, is GAGVSQSPSNKVTEKGKDVELRCDPISGHTALYWYRQSLGQGLEFLIYFQGNSAPDKSGLPSDRFSAERTGGSVSTLTIQRTQQEDSAVYLCASSLTHGTEAFFGQGTRLTVV.

The V call is TRBV20-1, the J call TRBJ1-5; D possibly corresponds to TRBD1 (6 bases). Germline values: CDR1 DFQATT, CDR2 SNEGSKA (reference sequence). V gave up 3 bases and J gave up 3 bases, with 9 bases separating them. The CDR3 is made up of 13 amino acids. CDR3 in amino acids: CSARRTDNQPQHF. In DNA, the CDR3 is TGCAGTGCTAGGCGGACAGACAATCAGCCCCAGCATTTT.

This clonotype turned up a few times. The chain uses TRBV7-8 and TRBJ2-1, with 13 positions matching TRBD2. The germline gives CDR1 SGHVS, CDR2 FQNEAQ. With 1 base clipped from V and 15 bases from J, the junction kept 12 bases outside the gene matches. This CDR3 is built from 16 residues. CDR3 protein: CASSLGTSGSPIESFF. DNA for the CDR3: TGTGCCAGCAGCTTAGGGACTAGCGGGAGCCCTATCGAGTCGTTCTTC.

The CDR3 DNA reads as TGTGCCAGCAGTTTAGGGGGACTAGCGGGAGATGAGCAGTTCTTC. Its protein product is CASSLGGLAGDEQFF. This chain uses TRBV12-3 or TRBV12-4 with TRBJ2-1; 14 nucleotides align to TRBD2. V trimming: 1 base; J trimming: 8 bases; junction bases outside the gene matches: 1. The CDR3 extends over 15 amino acids.

The table lists this clonotype with a count of one. The rearrangement joins TRBV7-2 to TRBJ2-7, with D maybe TRBD1 (5 bases). The CDR3 contains 15 residues. Trimming took off 0 bases at V and 2 bases at J, with 11 bases between the two ends. The germline V gene has CDR1 SGHTA and CDR2 FQGNSA. The CDR3 region is CASSLADSATYEQYF. CDR3 bases: TGTGCCAGCAGCTTAGCCGACAGCGCTACCTACGAGCAGTACTTC.